This T cell receptor beta chain was documented in a study of shared clonotypes between healthy human individuals. The wider study: Samples came from a couple of female and a few male donors aged 18 to 49.

Findings and caveats of the study: Sampling was confined to blood; repertoires within tissues likely differ. Non-shared clonotypes displayed generation probabilities falling below those of clonotypes present in all four donors. Between several donors, naive CD4 clonotypes were shared at a level of around 5.2%.

The repertoire was sequenced with immunoSEQ multiplex PCR; TCRdb's copy has only in-frame clones and lacks some. The sample holds some 1,100,000 clones, more than 75% seen once. Comment on this clone: Its cognate antigen is unknown.

The sample was memory CD4+ T cells from PBMCs. The subset here: CD45RA-negative fraction. The source of this sequence is a man aged 18-30 years in good health. Some clones in this sample may be carry-over from other donors' samples.

The CDR3 region is CASSPSGTGNRVYEQYF. Here the CDR3 DNA reads TGTGCCAGCAGCCCATCAGGGACAGGGAATAGGGTTTACGAGCAGTACTTC. The chain employs TRBV5-6 and TRBJ2-7; 9 bases are shared with TRBD1. Germline CDR1 is SGHDT and CDR2 is YYEEEE. V trimming: 4 bases; J trimming: 4 bases; junction bases outside the gene matches: 15. The CDR3 spans 17 residues.